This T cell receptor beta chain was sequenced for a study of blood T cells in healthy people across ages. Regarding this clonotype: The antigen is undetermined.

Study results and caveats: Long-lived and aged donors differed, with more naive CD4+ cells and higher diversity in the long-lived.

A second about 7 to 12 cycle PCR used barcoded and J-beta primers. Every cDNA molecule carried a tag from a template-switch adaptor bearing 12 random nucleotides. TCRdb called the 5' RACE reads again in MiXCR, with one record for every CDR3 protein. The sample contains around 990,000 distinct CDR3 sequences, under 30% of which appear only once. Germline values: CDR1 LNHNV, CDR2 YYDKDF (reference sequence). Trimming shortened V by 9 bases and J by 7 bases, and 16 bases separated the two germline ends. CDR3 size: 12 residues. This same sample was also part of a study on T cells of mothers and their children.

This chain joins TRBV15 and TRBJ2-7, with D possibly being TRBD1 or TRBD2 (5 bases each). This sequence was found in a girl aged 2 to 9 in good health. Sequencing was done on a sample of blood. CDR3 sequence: CATQGPAREQYF. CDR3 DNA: TGTGCCACGCAGGGACCGGCGAGGGAGCAGTACTTC. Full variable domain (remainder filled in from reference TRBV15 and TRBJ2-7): DAMVIQNPRYQVTQFGKPVTLSCSQTLNHNVMYWYQQKSSQAPKLLFHYYDKDFNNEADTPDNFQSRRPNTSFCFLDIRSPGLGDTAMYLCATQGPAREQYFGPGTRLTVT.